This T cell receptor (beta chain) emerged from a study of T cells in Graves' hyperthyroidism and ophthalmopathy. The PBMCs were taken from 10 ml of fresh peripheral blood. It was RNA transcripts that yielded the amplified TCR beta CDR3 regions. HTBI primers were the set used in a first-round RT-PCR of the TCR CDR3. MiXCR was run by TCRdb on the multiplex PCR reads, yielding one entry per CDR3 protein. This table has 85,000 to 110,000 distinct CDR3 sequences, over 45% appearing once. This clonotype was seen repeatedly, ten times or more. The antigen is unknown. With 4 bases clipped from V and 0 bases from J, the junction kept 5 bases outside the gene matches. There are 16 residues in the CDR3. Germline CDR1 reads PRHDT; CDR2 reads FYEKMQ (reference sequence). The study, taken as a whole, reports: In the blood, most expanded thyroid clonotypes above 0.001 appeared as well.

This chain joins TRBV13 and TRBJ2-7; 11 bases map to TRBD2. The receptor was derived from a middle-aged man with Graves' hyperthyroidism. The sequencing input was blood. The CDR3 loop is CASSSSSGRSSYEQYF. CDR3 coding DNA: TGTGCCAGCAGCTCCTCTAGCGGGAGGAGCTCCTACGAGCAGTACTTC.